The present T cell receptor beta chain was sequenced within a study of T cells in Graves' hyperthyroidism and ophthalmopathy. Overall study findings and caveats: Most thyroid clonotypes expanded above 0.001 appeared in blood too. Ophthalmopathy was model-predicted a median about 7.1 months pre-onset.

Notes on this clonotype: Its antigen is undetermined.

CDR1 MNHNS and CDR2 SASEGT come from the germline V gene. Trimming stripped 6 bases from V and 5 bases from J, with 16 bases between. The CDR3 has 14 residues. TCR beta CDR3 sequences were amplified from RNA transcripts. Primed by the HTBI set, a first-round RT-PCR was run on the TCR CDR3. Via MiXCR, TCRdb re-called the multiplex PCR reads, giving one row per CDR3 protein. The repertoire holds about 640,000 distinct CDR3 sequences, with over 40% as singletons. The chain recombines TRBV6-1 with TRBJ2-5; D may be TRBD2 (5 bases). The sample was peripheral blood or thyroid tissue (not recorded which). The receptor was derived from an adult man with Graves' disease, either hyperthyroidism or ophthalmopathy (not recorded which). The CDR3 sequence: CASRSLRGPETQYF. Written as DNA, the CDR3 is TGTGCCAGCAGAAGTCTACGGGGTCCGGAGACCCAGTACTTC.